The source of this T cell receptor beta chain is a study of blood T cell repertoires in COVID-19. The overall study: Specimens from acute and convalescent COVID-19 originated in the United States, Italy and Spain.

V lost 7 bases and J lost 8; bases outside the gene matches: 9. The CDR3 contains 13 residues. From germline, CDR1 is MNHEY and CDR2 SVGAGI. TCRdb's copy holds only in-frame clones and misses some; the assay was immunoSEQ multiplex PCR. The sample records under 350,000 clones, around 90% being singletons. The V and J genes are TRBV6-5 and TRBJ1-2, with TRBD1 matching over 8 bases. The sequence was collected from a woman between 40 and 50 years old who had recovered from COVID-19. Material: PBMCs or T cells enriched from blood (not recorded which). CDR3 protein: CASTQDRAGGYTF. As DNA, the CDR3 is TGTGCCAGCACCCAGGACAGGGCAGGAGGCTACACCTTC.